These T cell receptor beta chains were read from a single sample in a study of Ad26.COV2.S vaccination and SARS-CoV-2 variants. Sequenced by immunoSEQ multiplex PCR; TCRdb stores in-frame clones only, minus some. The sample records roughly 320,000 clones, over 75% being singletons. Here the sequenced sample was peripheral blood, taken in a trial of Ad26.COV2.S vaccine versus placebo. The receptors come from a person aged 18-60 years who received the Ad26.COV2.S COVID-19 vaccine or a placebo. CDR3s include the opening cysteine and the closing phenylalanine or tryptophan.

v_gene: TRBV15; CDR3aa: CAAGTDSTDTQYF
v_gene: TRBV7-9; CDR3aa: CASSSFSDSHTEAFF
v_gene: TRBV7-9; CDR3aa: CASSLAGTEAFF
v_gene: TRBV7-8; CDR3aa: CASSPYGGQLNTEAFF
v_gene: TRBV6-5; CDR3aa: CASSYSNPGGYTF
v_gene: TRBV30; CDR3aa: CAGNRGEKLFF
v_gene: TRBV30; CDR3aa: CACTGGAEAFF
v_gene: TRBV18; CDR3aa: CASSLRGQFGYTF
v_gene: TRBV4-2; CDR3aa: CASSQESSDTQYF
v_gene: TRBV5-4; CDR3aa: CASSLRVLDNTEAFF
v_gene: TRBV28; CDR3aa: CASSLRFDYSNQPQHF
v_gene: TRBV7-8; CDR3aa: CASSANRVPPREQYF
v_gene: TRBV5-1; CDR3aa: CASSFSGGPGETQYF
v_gene: TRBV25-1; CDR3aa: CASSHLDSYGYTF
v_gene: TRBV6-1; CDR3aa: CASSEVRVLSYEQYF
v_gene: TRBV6-5; CDR3aa: CASSRPNGEKLFF
v_gene: TRBV5-1; CDR3aa: CASSLTGGREKLFF
v_gene: TRBV5-1; CDR3aa: CASSLPGQVVYEQYF
v_gene: TRBV2; CDR3aa: CASSDEITYEQYF
v_gene: TRBV18; CDR3aa: CASSPPIRAGLRSPLHF
v_gene: TRBV27; CDR3aa: CASRGHPGESAYEQYF
v_gene: TRBV10-3; CDR3aa: CAISEREGATLNTEAFF
v_gene: TRBV7-3; CDR3aa: CASSLIRALNTEAFF
v_gene: TRBV6-5; CDR3aa: CASSEGGDRGQPQHF
v_gene: TRBV7-2; CDR3aa: CASSLQGARGEAFF
v_gene: TRBV10-3; CDR3aa: CAISESGGRTEAFF
v_gene: TRBV2; CDR3aa: CASRQGAQETQYF
v_gene: TRBV27; CDR3aa: CASSLSLGQENSPLHF
v_gene: TRBV3-1/TRBV3-2; CDR3aa: CASSQIFNEQFF
v_gene: TRBV4-1; CDR3aa: CASSQDAGPAYEQYF
v_gene: TRBV7-6; CDR3aa: CASSLVSGPITGEQYF
v_gene: TRBV5-1; CDR3aa: CASSLKGEVGEKLFF
v_gene: TRBV4-1; CDR3aa: CASSPPTGVGKYF
v_gene: TRBV13; CDR3aa: CASSPPRIGGEQYF
v_gene: TRBV7-3; CDR3aa: CASSPRGDAGNTIYF
v_gene: TRBV10-3; CDR3aa: CAISETGRGEQYF
v_gene: TRBV9; CDR3aa: CASSSQGNQPQHF
v_gene: TRBV5-1; CDR3aa: CASSLGGPNTEAFF
v_gene: TRBV7-8; CDR3aa: CASSLVSTNTEAFF
v_gene: TRBV5-4; CDR3aa: CASSLGGLWDTRLNTEAFF
v_gene: TRBV7-9; CDR3aa: CASSPGVAGGRSYEQYF
v_gene: TRBV12-5; CDR3aa: CASGKTSGGPDTQYF
v_gene: TRBV7-6; CDR3aa: CASSPTAAGGNNEQFF
v_gene: TRBV7-6; CDR3aa: CASSLATGTYNGQFF
v_gene: TRBV4-2; CDR3aa: CASSQEGTSGGAIDEQFF
v_gene: TRBV4-3; CDR3aa: CASSQVEGSGTYF